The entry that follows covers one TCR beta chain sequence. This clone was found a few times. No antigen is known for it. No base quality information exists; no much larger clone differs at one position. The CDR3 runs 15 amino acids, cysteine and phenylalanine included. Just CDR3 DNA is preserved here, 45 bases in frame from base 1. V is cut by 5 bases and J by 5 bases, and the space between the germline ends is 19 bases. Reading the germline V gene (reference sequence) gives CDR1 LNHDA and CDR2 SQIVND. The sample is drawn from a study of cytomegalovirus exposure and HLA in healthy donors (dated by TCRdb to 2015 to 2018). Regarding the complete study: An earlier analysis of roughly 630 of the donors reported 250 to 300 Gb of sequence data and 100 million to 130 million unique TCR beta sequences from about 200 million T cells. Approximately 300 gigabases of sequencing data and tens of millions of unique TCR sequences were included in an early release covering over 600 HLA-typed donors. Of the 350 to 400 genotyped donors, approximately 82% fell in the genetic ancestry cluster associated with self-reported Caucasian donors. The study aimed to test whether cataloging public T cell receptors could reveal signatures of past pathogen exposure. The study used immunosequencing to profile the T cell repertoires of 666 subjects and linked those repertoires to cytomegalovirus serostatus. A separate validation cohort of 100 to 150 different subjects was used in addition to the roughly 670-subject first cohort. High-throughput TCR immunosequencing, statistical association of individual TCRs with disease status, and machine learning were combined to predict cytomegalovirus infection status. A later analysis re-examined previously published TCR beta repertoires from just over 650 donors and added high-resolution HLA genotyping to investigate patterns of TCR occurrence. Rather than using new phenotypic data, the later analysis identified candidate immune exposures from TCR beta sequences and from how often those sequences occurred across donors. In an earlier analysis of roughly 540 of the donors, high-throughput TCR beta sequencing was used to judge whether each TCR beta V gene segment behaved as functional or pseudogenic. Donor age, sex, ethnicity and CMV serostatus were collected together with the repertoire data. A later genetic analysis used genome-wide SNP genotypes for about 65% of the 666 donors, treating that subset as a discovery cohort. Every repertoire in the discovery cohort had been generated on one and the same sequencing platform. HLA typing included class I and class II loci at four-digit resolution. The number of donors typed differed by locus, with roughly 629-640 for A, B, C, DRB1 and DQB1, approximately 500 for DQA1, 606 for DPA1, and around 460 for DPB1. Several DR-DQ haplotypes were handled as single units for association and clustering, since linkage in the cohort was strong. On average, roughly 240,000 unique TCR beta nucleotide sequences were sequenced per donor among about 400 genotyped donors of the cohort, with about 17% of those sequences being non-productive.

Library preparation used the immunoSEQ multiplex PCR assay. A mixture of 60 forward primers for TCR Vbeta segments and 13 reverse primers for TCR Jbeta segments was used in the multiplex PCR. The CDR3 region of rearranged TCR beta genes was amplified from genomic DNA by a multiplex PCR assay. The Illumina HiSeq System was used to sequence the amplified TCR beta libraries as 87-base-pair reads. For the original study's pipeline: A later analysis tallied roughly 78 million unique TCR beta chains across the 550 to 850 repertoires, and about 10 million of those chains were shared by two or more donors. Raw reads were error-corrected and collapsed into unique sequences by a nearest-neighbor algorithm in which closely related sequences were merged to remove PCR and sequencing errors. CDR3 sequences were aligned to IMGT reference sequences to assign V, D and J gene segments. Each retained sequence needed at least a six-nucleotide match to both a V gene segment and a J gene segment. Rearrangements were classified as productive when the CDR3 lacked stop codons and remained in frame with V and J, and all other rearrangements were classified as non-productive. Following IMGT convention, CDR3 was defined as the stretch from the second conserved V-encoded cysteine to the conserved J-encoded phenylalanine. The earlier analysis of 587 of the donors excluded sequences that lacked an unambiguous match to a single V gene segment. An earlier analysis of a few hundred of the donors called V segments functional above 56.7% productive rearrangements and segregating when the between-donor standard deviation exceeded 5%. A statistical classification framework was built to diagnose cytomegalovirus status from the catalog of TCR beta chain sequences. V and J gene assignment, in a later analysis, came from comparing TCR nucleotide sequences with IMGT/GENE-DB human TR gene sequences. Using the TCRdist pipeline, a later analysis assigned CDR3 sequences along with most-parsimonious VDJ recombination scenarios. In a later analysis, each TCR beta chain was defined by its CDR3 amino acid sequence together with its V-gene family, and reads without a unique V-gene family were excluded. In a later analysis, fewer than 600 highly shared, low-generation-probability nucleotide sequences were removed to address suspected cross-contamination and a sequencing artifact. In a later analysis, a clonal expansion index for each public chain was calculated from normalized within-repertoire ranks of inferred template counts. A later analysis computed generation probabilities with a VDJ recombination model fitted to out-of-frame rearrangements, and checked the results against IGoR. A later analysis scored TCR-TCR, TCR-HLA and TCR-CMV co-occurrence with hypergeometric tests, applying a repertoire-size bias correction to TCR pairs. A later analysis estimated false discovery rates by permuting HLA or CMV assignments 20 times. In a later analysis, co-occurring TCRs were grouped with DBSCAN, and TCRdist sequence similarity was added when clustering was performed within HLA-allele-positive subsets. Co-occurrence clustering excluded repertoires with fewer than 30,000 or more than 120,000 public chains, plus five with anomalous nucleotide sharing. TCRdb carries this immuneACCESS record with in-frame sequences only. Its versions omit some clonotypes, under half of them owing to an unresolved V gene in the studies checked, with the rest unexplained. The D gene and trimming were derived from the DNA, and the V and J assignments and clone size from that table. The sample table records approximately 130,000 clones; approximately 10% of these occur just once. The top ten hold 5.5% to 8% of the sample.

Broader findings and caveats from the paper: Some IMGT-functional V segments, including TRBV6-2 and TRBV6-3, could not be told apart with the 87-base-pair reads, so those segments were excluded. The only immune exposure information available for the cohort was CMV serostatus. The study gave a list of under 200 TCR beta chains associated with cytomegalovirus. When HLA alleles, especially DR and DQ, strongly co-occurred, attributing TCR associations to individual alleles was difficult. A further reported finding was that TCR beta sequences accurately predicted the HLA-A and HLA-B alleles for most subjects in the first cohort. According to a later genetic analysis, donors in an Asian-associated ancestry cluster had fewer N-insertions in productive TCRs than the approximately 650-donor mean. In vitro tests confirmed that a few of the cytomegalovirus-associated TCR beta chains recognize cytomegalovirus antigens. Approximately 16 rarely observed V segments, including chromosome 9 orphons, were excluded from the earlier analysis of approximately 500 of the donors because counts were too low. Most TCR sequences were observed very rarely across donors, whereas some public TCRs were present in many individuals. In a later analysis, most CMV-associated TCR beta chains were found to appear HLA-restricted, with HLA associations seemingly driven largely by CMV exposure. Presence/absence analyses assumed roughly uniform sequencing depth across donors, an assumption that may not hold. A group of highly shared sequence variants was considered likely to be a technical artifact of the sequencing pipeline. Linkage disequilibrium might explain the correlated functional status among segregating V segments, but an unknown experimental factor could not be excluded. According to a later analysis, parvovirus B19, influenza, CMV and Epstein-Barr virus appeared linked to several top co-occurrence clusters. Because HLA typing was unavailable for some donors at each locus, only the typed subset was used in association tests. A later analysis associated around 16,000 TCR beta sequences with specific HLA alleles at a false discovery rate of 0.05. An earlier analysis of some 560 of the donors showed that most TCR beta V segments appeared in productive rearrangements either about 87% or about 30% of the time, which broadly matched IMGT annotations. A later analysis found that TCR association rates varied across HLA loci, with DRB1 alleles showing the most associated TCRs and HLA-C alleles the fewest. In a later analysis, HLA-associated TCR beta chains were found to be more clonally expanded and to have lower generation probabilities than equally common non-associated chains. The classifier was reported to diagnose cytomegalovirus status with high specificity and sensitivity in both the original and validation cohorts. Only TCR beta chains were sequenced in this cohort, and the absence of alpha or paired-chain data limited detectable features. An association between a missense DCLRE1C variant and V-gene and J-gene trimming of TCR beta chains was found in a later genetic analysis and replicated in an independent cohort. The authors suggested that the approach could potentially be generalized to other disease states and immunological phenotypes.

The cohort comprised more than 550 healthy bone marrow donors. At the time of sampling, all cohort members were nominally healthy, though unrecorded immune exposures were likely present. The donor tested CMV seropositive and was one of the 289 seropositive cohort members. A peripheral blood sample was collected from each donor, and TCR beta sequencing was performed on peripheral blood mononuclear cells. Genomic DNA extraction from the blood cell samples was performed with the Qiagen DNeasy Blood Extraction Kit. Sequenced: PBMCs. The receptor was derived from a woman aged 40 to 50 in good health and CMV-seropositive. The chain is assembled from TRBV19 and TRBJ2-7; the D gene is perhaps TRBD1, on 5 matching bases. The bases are TGTGCCAGTAGTTCTCTAGACAGCTTCACCAACGAGCAGTACTTC. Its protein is CASSSLDSFTNEQYF.